The next 10 T cell receptor beta chains were all read from a single sample in a study of CD8 T cells in ankylosing spondylitis (TCRdb year 2017). Study-level results and caveats: A TCR beta motif of about 8 highly homologous amino acid variants appeared characteristic of blood from ankylosing spondylitis patients.

No antigens are known for them. Library prep was done by 5' RACE. The instrument was an Illumina HiSeq 2500. In-frame beta chains were kept once TCRdb had trimmed the public reads at Q25 with fastp and called clones with MiXCR. One record per CDR3 amino acid sequence lists the most common genes and DNA. Here the sample has roughly 470,000 distinct CDR3 sequences; about 24% occur a single time. The ten largest clones add up to about 0.89% of the sample. The specimen sequenced was blood, either unsorted or a sorted T cell fraction (not recorded which). The receptors originated from a male donor with ankylosing spondylitis.

V gene TRBV20-1 combines with J gene TRBJ2-3; D perhaps matches TRBD2 (6 bases). Trimming cost V 3 bases and J 1 base, with 8 bases left between them. Per germline, CDR1 DFQATT and CDR2 SNEGSKA (reference sequence). The CDR3 spans 13 residues. CDR3 in amino acids: CSASGRGTDTQYF. CDR3 bases: TGCAGTGCTAGCGGGAGAGGCACAGATACGCAGTATTTT.

Many counts were recorded for this clonotype. J is TRBJ1-2 and V is TRBV20-1; TRBD1 aligns across 7 bases. The germline CDR1 and CDR2 sequences are DFQATT and SNEGSKA (reference sequence). The J segment lost 5 bases and the V segment lost 6 bases, leaving 12 bases of the junction unmatched. The CDR3 runs to 14 residues. The CDR3 region is CSAHPAGTVYGYTF. The CDR3, as DNA: TGCAGTGCCCACCCAGCAGGGACAGTTTATGGCTACACCTTC.

The J gene is TRBJ1-5, the V gene TRBV20-1; 8 bases match TRBD1. Losses at the gene ends were 3 bases for V and 0 bases for J; bases not matched to a gene: 4. The CDR3 runs 15 residues. Germline assignment: CDR1 DFQATT and CDR2 SNEGSKA (reference sequence). The CDR3 sequence: CSASDRGYSNQPQHF. As DNA, the CDR3 is TGCAGTGCTAGTGACAGGGGTTATAGCAATCAGCCCCAGCATTTT.

This clonotype was found many times. The gene calls are TRBV4-2 and TRBJ2-7; 11 bases line up with TRBD2. This CDR3 contains 16 residues. CDR1 LGHNA and CDR2 YNFKEQ come from the germline V gene. J was trimmed by 4 bases and V by 1 base; bases with no gene match: 6. The CDR3 loop is CASSQGSGRASYEQYF. Written as DNA, the CDR3 is TGTGCCAGCAGCCAAGGTAGCGGGAGGGCCTCGTACGAGCAGTACTTC.

This clonotype was counted a few times. The genes are TRBV25-1 and TRBJ1-4; possible D gene TRBD1, 5 bases. The CDR3 spans 17 residues. V was clipped by 2 bases and J by 3 bases, with 16 bases between them. CDR1 is MGHDK and CDR2 is SYGVNS in the germline V gene. Written as DNA, the CDR3 is TGTGCCAGCAGTGAAGGGAAACGGGGGTTTCCTAATGAAAAACTGTTTTTT. It translates to CASSEGKRGFPNEKLFF.

At least ten counts were recorded for this clonotype. The rearrangement links TRBV20-1 to TRBJ2-7; TRBD1 aligns across 9 bases. CDR1 is DFQATT and CDR2 is SNEGSKA in the germline V gene (reference sequence). V dropped 5 bases and J dropped 5; count of bases not matched to a gene: 10. This CDR3 region has 14 residues. CDR3 residues: CSAWSGTGNNEQYF. The CDR3 bases are TGCAGTGCTTGGTCCGGGACAGGGAACAACGAGCAGTACTTC.

V gene TRBV11-2 combines with J gene TRBJ2-5; D possibly corresponds to TRBD2 (6 bases). Germline lookup yields CDR1 SGHAT and CDR2 FQNNGV. The CDR3 runs 18 residues. Trimming took off 5 bases at V and 4 bases at J, with 26 bases between the two ends. CDR3 in amino acids: CASSPRGLASGGTETQYF. As DNA, the CDR3 is TGTGCCAGCAGCCCTCGAGGGCTAGCGAGCGGAGGGACAGAGACCCAGTACTTC. Full variable domain (missing parts from reference TRBV11-2 and TRBJ2-5): EAGVAQSPRYKIIEKRQSVAFWCNPISGHATLYWYQQILGQGPKLLIQFQNNGVVDDSQLPKDRFSAERLKGVDSTLKIQPAKLEDSAVYLCASSPRGLASGGTETQYFGPGTRLLVL.

This clonotype has a handful of counts. The chain recombines TRBV7-6 with TRBJ2-3, with TRBD2 matching over 9 bases. Germline V gene sequence: CDR1 SGHVS, CDR2 FNYEAQ. The length of the CDR3 is 20 residues. J gave up 3 bases and V 5 bases, and 21 bases lay outside the gene matches. The CDR3 region is CASSRGVYSGRMSGTDTQYF. CDR3 sequence (DNA): TGTGCCAGCAGCCGGGGAGTCTATAGCGGGAGAATGTCGGGGACAGATACGCAGTATTTT.

The rearrangement uses TRBV5-1 and TRBJ1-4; possibly TRBD1 for D (5 bases). The CDR3 length is 13 residues. Germline CDR1 is SGHRS and CDR2 is YFSETQ. V gave up 0 bases and J gave up 5 bases, with 5 bases separating them. The CDR3, as DNA: TGCGCCAGCAGCTTGGACAGGAATGAAAAACTGTTTTTT. Residues: CASSLDRNEKLFF.

The chain employs TRBV24-1 and TRBJ1-4; D may be TRBD1 (6 bases). This CDR3 is built from 17 residues. Trimming cost V 4 bases and J 2 bases, with 16 bases left between them. Germline values: CDR1 KGHDR, CDR2 SFDVKD. CDR3 in DNA: TGTGCCACCAGTGACACCACAGGGATAGGGACTAATGAAAAACTGTTTTTT. Its translation is CATSDTTGIGTNEKLFF.